This T cell receptor beta chain was retrieved from a study of read filtering for tumor transcriptome and immune sequencing. Study outcomes and limitations: IR-seq and RNA-seq agreed better without single-read clonotypes.

This clonotype appeared many times. No antigen is known for it. The library was built from about 400 ng RNA with molecular barcoded adaptors for alpha/delta and beta/gamma chains. Using its own MiXCR run on the reads, TCRdb lists one record per CDR3 protein. Altogether almost 40,000 distinct CDR3 sequences are present, around 13% being singletons, with the ten largest covering less than 20%. Trimming cost V 6 bases and J 3 bases, with 12 bases left between them. Germline CDR1 reads MNHNY; CDR2 reads SVGAGI (reference sequence). The CDR3 length is 14 residues. The sample was a population of CD138-negative cells sorted from bone marrow. The J gene is TRBJ1-5, the V gene TRBV6-6, with a tentative D call TRBD1 (5 bases). The TCR sequence derives from a donor at least 40 years old with multiple myeloma. In nucleotides, the CDR3 is TGTGCCAGCAGCAAGACGGGGGTCAATCAGCCCCAGCATTTT. The encoded protein is CASSKTGVNQPQHF.